Presented here are 14 T cell receptor beta chains from one specimen sequenced in a study of T-cell reconstitution after alpha-beta-depleted transplantation in children. TCRbeta library preparation incorporated unique molecular identifiers. TCRdb re-called the PCR reads through MiXCR, storing one row per CDR3 protein. Here the sample spans just over 350,000 distinct CDR3 sequences, 13% being singletons. This sample comprised PBMCs, obtained from the stem cell graft. These TCRs come from a human donor who donated a stem cell graft to a child with Fanconi anemia.

The rearrangement uses TRBV28 and TRBJ1-2, with D hard to call. The CDR3 totals 14 residues. Germline CDR1 MDHEN, CDR2 SYDVKM. Trimming took off 2 bases at V and 4 bases at J, with 11 bases between the two ends. The CDR3 loop is CASSLNAAGYGYTF. The CDR3 bases are TGTGCCAGCAGTTTAAATGCGGCCGGCTATGGCTACACCTTC.

The V gene is TRBV6-1, the J gene TRBJ2-6, with 9 bases aligning to TRBD1. V trimming: 7 bases; J trimming: 0 bases; junction bases outside the gene matches: 4. Germline loops: CDR1 MNHNS, CDR2 SASEGT. The CDR3 loop spans 16 amino acids. The CDR3, as DNA: TGTGCCAGCAACAGGGGGCTATCCTCTGGGGCCAACGTCCTGACTTTC. Translated, it gives CASNRGLSSGANVLTF.

Only a few counts were recorded for this clonotype. J is TRBJ2-5 and V is TRBV6-1; TRBD2 matches 8 bases. The length of the CDR3 is 15 residues. The V gene's germline CDR1 is MNHNS and CDR2 SASEGT. The junction had 6 bases not matched to a gene; V was cut back by 5 bases and J by 1 base. CDR3 sequence: CASSRSGGPQETQYF. In nucleotides, the CDR3 is TGTGCCAGCAGTCGGAGCGGGGGCCCCCAAGAGACCCAGTACTTC.

This clonotype has a handful of counts. The chain links TRBV20-1 to TRBJ2-5, with a tentative D call TRBD1 (6 bases). Trimming removed 0 bases at V and 4 bases at J, with 12 bases between. Germline values: CDR1 DFQATT, CDR2 SNEGSKA (reference sequence). CDR3 size: 14 residues. CDR3 sequence: CSARDRGPGETQYF. The CDR3 DNA reads as TGCAGTGCTAGAGACAGGGGCCCAGGAGAGACCCAGTACTTC.

In this sample, this clonotype turned up many times. The rearrangement joins TRBV11-2 to TRBJ2-2; a weak D match, TRBD1 (6 bases). Germline CDR1 is SGHAT and CDR2 is FQNNGV. This CDR3 is built from 19 residues. Trimming cost V 6 bases and J 6 bases, with 29 bases left between them. This CDR3 is CASSFIPQGTVLSPGELFF. The CDR3 DNA is TGTGCCAGCAGTTTCATCCCACAGGGCACAGTTCTAAGTCCCGGGGAGCTGTTTTTT.

This chain uses TRBV27 with TRBJ1-1, with 7 bases aligning to TRBD1. The CDR3 sequence is 13 residues long. The V gene end was trimmed by 8 bases and the J gene end by 4 bases; junction bases not matched to a gene: 7. CDR1 and CDR2 (germline): MNHEY, SMNVEV (reference sequence). The CDR3 region is CASRRQGVTEAFF. CDR3 in DNA: TGTGCCAGCCGCAGACAGGGAGTCACTGAAGCTTTCTTT.

This clonotype was picked up a small number of times. The chain recombines TRBV12-3 or TRBV12-4 with TRBJ1-3, with 8 positions matching TRBD1. Trimming at V came to 6 bases and at J to 0 bases, leaving 10 bases not matched to a gene. The CDR3 is 17 amino acids. The CDR3 DNA reads as TGTGCCAGCAGCTGGACAGGGCCCCGCGTCTCTGGAAACACCATATATTTT. Its protein product is CASSWTGPRVSGNTIYF.

The chain uses TRBV7-8 and TRBJ2-1; the D call may be TRBD1 or TRBD2 (6 bases each). V dropped 1 base and J dropped 4 bases, with 14 bases sitting between them. The length of the CDR3 is 16 residues. From germline, CDR1 is SGHVS and CDR2 FQNEAQ. The CDR3 reads CASSLVGGRTYNEQFF. The CDR3, as DNA: TGTGCCAGCAGCTTAGTAGGGGGGAGAACTTACAATGAGCAGTTCTTC.

This clonotype came up many times. The chain is built from TRBV5-1 and TRBJ2-1; D is possibly TRBD1 (6 bases). This CDR3 is built from 15 residues. Trimming took 5 bases from V and 7 from J, leaving 19 bases between them. Germline V gene lookup returns CDR1 SGHRS and CDR2 YFSETQ. The CDR3 sequence is CASSSSGARLNEQFF. CDR3 nucleotides: TGCGCCAGCAGTTCATCAGGGGCGCGGTTGAATGAGCAGTTCTTC.

The genes are TRBV10-3 and TRBJ2-1; 8 nucleotides align to TRBD1. CDR3 length: 14 amino acids. V dropped 5 bases and J dropped 4; count of bases not matched to a gene: 4. In germline, CDR1 is ENHRY, CDR2 SYGVKD. DNA of the CDR3: TGTGCCATCAGTCCCGACAGGGGTTACAATGAGCAGTTCTTC. Translated: CAISPDRGYNEQFF.

This clonotype has ten or more counts. This chain connects TRBV5-6 to TRBJ1-2; D perhaps matches TRBD1 (5 bases). The germline CDR1 and CDR2 sequences are SGHDT and YYEEEE. There are 15 residues in the CDR3. V lost 3 bases and J 2 bases, leaving 14 bases between the germline ends. The chain's CDR3 is CASSYAWDPNYGYTF. The DNA for the CDR3 is TGTGCCAGCAGCTACGCCTGGGACCCCAACTATGGCTACACCTTC.

This clonotype has only a few counts. The V gene is TRBV7-8, the J gene TRBJ2-3, with TRBD2 matching over 8 bases. The CDR3 covers 16 residues. CDR1 and CDR2 from the germline V gene are SGHVS and FQNEAQ. The ends lost 2 bases at V and 5 bases at J; junction bases unmatched: 9. The CDR3 nucleotides read TGTGCCAGCAGCTTAACACTAGCGGAATCGGAAGATACGCAGTATTTT. This translates into CASSLTLAESEDTQYF.

The CDR3 nucleotides are TGTGCCAGCACTCCACTAGCGGGGGCCCCGGATACGCAGTATTTT. Protein sequence: CASTPLAGAPDTQYF. This sequence joins TRBV7-6 and TRBJ2-3, with TRBD2 identical over 11 bases. The V and J ends lost 7 bases and 6 bases, in that order; junction bases with no gene match: 9. The CDR3 consists of 15 residues. Germline V gives CDR1 SGHVS, CDR2 FNYEAQ.

This CDR3 reads CASSLTSGIYNEQFF. The CDR3, as DNA: TGTGCCAGCAGTCTGACTAGCGGTATATACAATGAGCAGTTCTTC. V gene TRBV12-3 or TRBV12-4 combines with J gene TRBJ2-1; 9 bases match TRBD2. There are 15 residues in the CDR3. V gave up 5 bases and J gave up 4 bases; unmatched junction bases: 6.